One T cell receptor (beta chain) is described in this entry. Its antigen remains unidentified. Base quality data are lacking; no much larger clone is found one base away. In the prospective study, participants were about 18 to 100 years old, resided in around 25 geographic areas of the United States, and were enrolled through a virtual design. In the prospective study, cohorts were assigned on the basis of participant-reported clinical history obtained from a screening survey and a study questionnaire. Mobile phlebotomists in the prospective study collected whole blood, serum and a nasopharyngeal or oropharyngeal swab from every participant. Prospective study participants could optionally give additional blood draws and questionnaires over a roughly 2-month period. Prospective study blood samples were shipped either frozen or at room temperature before DNA extraction. This specimen comes from a study of blood T cell repertoires in COVID-19 (dated by TCRdb to the early 2020s). As for the study more broadly: Samples from collaborators originated in the United States, Italy and Spain and spanned both the acute and convalescent phases of COVID-19. Subjects who had been exposed to COVID-19, were actively infected with it, or had recovered from it provided the deeply sampled blood TCRbeta repertoires that made up the dataset. Samples came from the ongoing ImmuneRACE study (first 160 participants) plus 1,254 subjects from 6 global collaborators. A de-identified subject ID, COVID-19 status, age in years and sex were almost always included in the sample metadata. Where available, HLA class I and class II types were obtained from metadata supplied by the sample provider rather than from assay-based typing. The material from the prospective study consisted of cDNA or gDNA derived from T cells, B-cell-depleted T cells, or PBMCs. The repertoires were released in a freely available public database meant as a resource for research on the immune response to SARS-CoV-2. Results and caveats for the whole study, not just this receptor: The quantity of clinical and demographic metadata differed by source and by participant and was supplied without curation.

TCRbeta CDR3 regions were amplified from genomic DNA using the immunoSEQ Assay, a bias-controlled multiplex PCR. The paper's processing steps were these. The number of nucleated cells in each sample was estimated from the amplification of reference gene primers within the assay. To quantify the absolute abundance of each unique TCRbeta CDR3 rearrangement, sequence reads were collapsed and filtered. For each sample, productive Simpson clonality was calculated by taking the square root of Simpson's diversity index across productive rearrangements. The immuneACCESS repertoire file appears here via TCRdb, limited to in-frame rearrangements. These files lack a portion of the clones; in checked studies, under half of the deficit traces to unresolved V genes, and the cause of the others is not known. D and trimming come from the DNA, and the V and J calls and clone size come from that table. The sample records 470,000 or so clones, nearly 90% of which are singletons. The ten most abundant clones make up nearly 2% of the sample.

The CDR3 runs 15 residues from the cysteine to the phenylalanine. Only the CDR3 DNA is retained, 45 bases long and in frame from the first base. V was cut back by 0 bases and J by 6 bases, leaving a gap of 14 bases between them. CDR1 is given as MNHEY and CDR2 as SVGEGT, both from the germline V gene. The sample consisted of PBMCs or T cells enriched from blood (not recorded which). The TCR was taken from a woman between 18 and 30 years old with acute COVID-19. The rearranged chain carries TRBV6-2 or TRBV6-3 and TRBJ1-1, with TRBD1 perhaps the D gene, on 5 matching bases. The CDR3: CASSYSIPGLAEAFF. The nucleotide sequence is given as TGTGCCAGCAGTTACTCGATACCAGGGTTAGCTGAAGCTTTCTTT.